This passage covers 20 T cell receptor beta chains from one sample sequenced in a study of cytomegalovirus exposure and HLA in healthy donors. The PCR had 60 Vbeta and 13 Jbeta primers. Clones were read by immunoSEQ multiplex PCR, and TCRdb kept only the in-frame ones, dropping some. The repertoire holds 150,000 to 200,000 clones, 70% to 80% seen once, with more than 9.5% in the top ten. Source material: PBMCs. All receptors come from a man younger than 35 in good health and CMV-seropositive.

This chain uses TRBV7-9 with TRBJ2-5; 10 nucleotides align to TRBD1. Looked up from germline, CDR1 is SEHNR and CDR2 is FQNEAQ (reference sequence). The CDR3 covers 15 residues. V shed 3 bases, J shed 4 bases, and the junction held 5 bases outside the gene matches. The chain's CDR3 is CASSFGQGGIETQYF. Here the CDR3 DNA reads TGTGCCAGCAGCTTCGGACAGGGGGGTATAGAGACCCAGTACTTC.

The chain links TRBV30 to TRBJ2-2; 9 bases are a match to TRBD1. The CDR3 extends over 16 amino acids. From germline, CDR1 is GTSNPN and CDR2 SVGIG (reference sequence). J lost 9 bases, V lost 3 bases, and 14 bases had no gene match. As DNA, the CDR3 is TGTGCCTGGAGGCCTTCGGGACAGGGTTCTTTCAGGGAGCTGTTTTTT. As protein: CAWRPSGQGSFRELFF.

This clone has only one observation. This chain connects TRBV6-5 to TRBJ1-2, with 7 bases lining up with TRBD1. Germline V gene lookup returns CDR1 MNHEY and CDR2 SVGAGI. V shed 2 bases and J 8 bases; nucleotides not matched to a gene: 11. The CDR3 consists of 15 residues. The chain's CDR3 is CASSYNQGVGYGYTF. CDR3 DNA sequence: TGTGCCAGCAGTTACAACCAGGGGGTTGGGTACGGCTACACCTTC.

This chain links TRBV5-1 with TRBJ2-3; maybe TRBD2 (6 bases). Looked up from germline, CDR1 is SGHRS and CDR2 is YFSETQ. Trimming removed 5 bases at V and 2 bases at J, with 12 bases between. The CDR3 spans 14 residues. CDR3 region: CASSGGLPTDTQYF. In DNA, the CDR3 is TGCGCCAGCAGTGGGGGACTTCCCACAGATACGCAGTATTTT. Drawing the rest from reference TRBV5-1 and TRBJ2-3, the complete variable domain is KAGVTQTPRYLIKTRGQQVTLSCSPISGHRSVSWYQQTPGQGLQFLFEYFSETQRNKGNFPGRFSGRQFSNSRSEMNVSTLELGDSALYLCASSGGLPTDTQYFGPGTRLTVL.

The CDR3 sequence is CASSQDLDRSNTEAFF. CDR3 DNA sequence: TGCGCCAGCAGCCAAGATTTGGACAGGTCCAACACTGAAGCTTTCTTT. The chain uses TRBV4-1 and TRBJ1-1, with 7 bases that match TRBD1. The CDR3 has 16 residues. CDR1 and CDR2 (germline): MGHRA, YSYEKL. Germline trimming cut 0 bases from V and 2 bases from J; bases unmatched to any gene: 6.

The V call is TRBV4-2, the J call TRBJ2-7, with 12 bases that match TRBD2. Germline V lookup: CDR1 LGHNA, CDR2 YNFKEQ. J was trimmed by 3 bases and V by 0 bases; bases with no gene match: 12. CDR3 length equals 19 residues. CDR3 sequence reads: CASSQEHASGGANHYEQYF. The CDR3 nucleotides are TGTGCCAGCAGCCAAGAGCATGCTAGCGGGGGGGCAAATCACTACGAGCAGTACTTC.

In its sample, this clone was seen once. The chain employs TRBV30 and TRBJ1-2; D call uncertain. The V end was cut by 3 bases, the J end by 3 bases, with 11 bases between. From germline, CDR1 is GTSNPN and CDR2 SVGIG (reference sequence). The CDR3 covers 13 residues. DNA of the CDR3: TGTGCCTGGAGCCCTTCTAAATACTATGGCTACACCTTC. Protein sequence: CAWSPSKYYGYTF.

This clone was observed a few times. At one boundary the junction diverges from the germline segment, which might be a read error. This CDR3 reads CASSINRVAGANGLTF. Written as DNA, the CDR3 is TGTGCCAGCAGCATCAACAGGGTTGCTGGGGCCAACGGCCTGACTTTC. The chain couples TRBV9 to TRBJ2-6; TRBD1 might be the D (6 bases). The CDR3 has 16 amino acids. Germline loops: CDR1 SGDLS, CDR2 YYNGEE.

The CDR3 is CASSLWVSRPGDSPLHF. The CDR3 DNA reads TGTGCCAGCAGTTTATGGGTGAGCAGGCCAGGCGATTCACCCCTCCACTTT. The chain couples TRBV28 to TRBJ1-6; D is unresolved. This CDR3 region has 17 residues. CDR1 and CDR2 from the germline V gene are MDHEN and SYDVKM. The ends were cut back, 0 bases at V and 8 bases at J, with 17 bases in the middle.

V and J are TRBV19 and TRBJ2-7; tentatively, D is TRBD1 (6 bases). Trimming cost V 5 bases and J 3 bases, with 14 bases left between them. In germline, CDR1 is LNHDA, CDR2 SQIVND (reference sequence). CDR3 size: 14 residues. The CDR3 reads CASSLGTHLYEQYF. In nucleotides, the CDR3 is TGTGCCAGTAGTCTCGGGACACACCTCTACGAGCAGTACTTC.

V is TRBV5-1 and J is TRBJ1-2; D gene ambiguous. The CDR3 extends over 15 amino acids. Germline CDR1 reads SGHRS; CDR2 reads YFSETQ. V shed 4 bases and J shed 4 bases, with 17 bases lying between them. CDR3 in DNA: TGCGCCAGCAGCCAGCTGGGAGTCGTTGGCTATGGCTACACCTTC. Its translation: CASSQLGVVGYGYTF.

The chain joins TRBV6-1 to TRBJ2-6, with a possible D match to TRBD2 (6 bases). Trimming left V 1 base short and J 4 bases short, with 17 bases between. The CDR3 runs to 18 residues. Germline V gene lookup returns CDR1 MNHNS and CDR2 SASEGT. The chain's CDR3 is CASSEGFGGRTGANVLTF. CDR3 nucleotide sequence: TGTGCCAGCAGTGAAGGGTTTGGAGGGAGGACCGGGGCCAACGTCCTGACTTTC.

The chain links TRBV6-5 to TRBJ1-3; D is unclear. The CDR3 spans 16 residues. The V gene lost 0 bases and the J gene lost 0 bases, with 9 bases spanning the gap. Germline-derived CDR1 and CDR2 are MNHEY and SVGAGI. This CDR3 is CASSYSSYSSGNTIYF. The CDR3 nucleotides read TGTGCCAGCAGTTACTCTTCATATAGCTCTGGAAACACCATATATTTT.

The J gene is TRBJ1-5, the V gene TRBV11-2, with 7 bases matching TRBD1. The CDR3 sequence is 14 residues long. Germline V gives CDR1 SGHAT, CDR2 FQNNGV. The V gene end was trimmed by 5 bases and the J gene end by 9 bases; junction bases not matched to a gene: 10. CDR3 sequence reads: CASSPDRVGGPQHF. DNA for the CDR3: TGTGCCAGCAGCCCCGACAGGGTCGGGGGGCCCCAGCATTTT.

The V call is TRBV9, the J call TRBJ2-7; D might be TRBD1 (6 bases). Trimming left V 0 bases short and J 4 bases short, with 11 bases between. The CDR3 is 14 amino acids. Germline V gives CDR1 SGDLS, CDR2 YYNGEE. CDR3 in DNA: TGTGCCAGCAGCGTAGTCCGGACAGAATACGAGCAGTACTTC. This translates into CASSVVRTEYEQYF. The whole variable domain, remainder taken from reference TRBV9 and TRBJ2-7, is DSGVTQTPKHLITATGQRVTLRCSPRSGDLSVYWYQQSLDQGLQFLIQYYNGEERAKGNILERFSAQQFPDLHSELNLSSLELGDSALYFCASSVVRTEYEQYFGPGTRLTVT.

This clone was seen only a few times. The chain recombines TRBV5-4 with TRBJ2-5; 12 nucleotides line up with TRBD2. The CDR3 has 16 residues. Germline V gives CDR1 SGHNT, CDR2 YYREEE (reference sequence). V shed 1 base, J shed 5 bases, and the junction held 6 bases outside the gene matches. The CDR3 sequence: CASSLRLAGGPETQYF. In DNA form, the CDR3 reads TGTGCCAGCAGCTTGCGGCTAGCGGGGGGGCCGGAGACCCAGTACTTC.

V is TRBV7-2 and J is TRBJ2-2; D call uncertain. Germline assignment: CDR1 SGHTA and CDR2 FQGNSA. CDR3 size: 15 residues. The V gene lost 1 base and the J gene lost 5 bases, with 11 bases spanning the gap. The CDR3 DNA sequence: TGTGCCAGCAGCTTAGTGAGGCAGTCTACCGGGGAGCTGTTTTTT. Amino acid sequence: CASSLVRQSTGELFF.

The chain combines TRBV19 with TRBJ1-5, with TRBD1 identical over 8 bases. Germline CDR1 LNHDA, CDR2 SQIVND (reference sequence). Losses at the gene ends were 7 bases for V and 9 bases for J; bases not matched to a gene: 8. The length of the CDR3 is 13 residues. In DNA form, the CDR3 reads TGTGCCAGTATCAGGACAGGGAGTAGGCCCCAGCATTTT. Its translation: CASIRTGSRPQHF.

The chain recombines TRBV14 with TRBJ2-3; D perhaps matches TRBD2 (5 bases). The ends were cut back, 3 bases at V and 0 bases at J, with 16 bases in the middle. The CDR3 runs 17 residues. Germline V gene lookup returns CDR1 SGHDN and CDR2 FVKESK. The CDR3 DNA follows: TGTGCCAGCAGCCACGTAGGACTTCTGTCTAGCACAGATACGCAGTATTTT. It is translated as CASSHVGLLSSTDTQYF.

The chain uses TRBV30 and TRBJ1-1, with TRBD1 matching 8 bases. The CDR3 sequence is 12 residues long. V was clipped by 8 bases and J by 4 bases; unmatched bases: 6. CDR1 is GTSNPN and CDR2 is SVGIG in the germline V gene (reference sequence). CDR3 nucleotides: TGTGCCCGAGAACAGGGGGGCACTGAAGCTTTCTTT. This translates into CAREQGGTEAFF.